Listed below are T cell receptor beta chains from one sample, sequenced in a study of CD8 T cells in ankylosing spondylitis. Using its own MiXCR run on the 5' RACE reads, TCRdb lists one record per CDR3 protein. The data show 500,000 or so distinct CDR3 sequences, approximately 5.3% seen once. The sequencing input was blood, either unsorted or a sorted T cell fraction (not recorded which). The receptors here all came from a male donor with ankylosing spondylitis. Both conserved end residues are part of each CDR3. Fields, in order: J gene, D gene, clone size, V gene, CDR3 protein, CDR3 DNA. A D gene is named only where the DNA matches it firmly. Rows may omit the clone size; those that give it use once, few, many or a size class.

j_gene: TRBJ2-5; d_gene: NA; abundance: NA; v_gene: TRBV2; CDR3aa: CASSTGAKRTQYF; CDR3nt: TGTGCCAGCAGTACCGGGGCGAAGAGAACCCAGTACTTC
j_gene: TRBJ2-4; d_gene: NA; abundance: many; v_gene: TRBV6-1; CDR3aa: CASSEEGDIQYF; CDR3nt: TGTGCCAGCAGTGAAGAGGGGGACATTCAGTACTTC
j_gene: TRBJ1-1; d_gene: NA; abundance: many; v_gene: TRBV12-3/TRBV12-4; CDR3aa: CASSYTGGAFF; CDR3nt: TGTGCCAGCAGTTACACCGGAGGAGCTTTCTTT
j_gene: TRBJ1-2; d_gene: NA; abundance: many; v_gene: TRBV29-1; CDR3aa: CSRSLPNYGYTF; CDR3nt: TGCAGCAGGTCGCTGCCTAACTATGGCTACACCTTC
j_gene: TRBJ2-3; d_gene: TRBD2; abundance: NA; v_gene: TRBV5-1; CDR3aa: CASSFGLAATDTQYF; CDR3nt: TGCGCCAGCAGCTTTGGCCTAGCGGCCACAGATACGCAGTATTTT
j_gene: TRBJ1-2; d_gene: TRBD1; abundance: few; v_gene: TRBV6-2/TRBV6-3; CDR3aa: CASTYTGTGNYGYTF; CDR3nt: TGTGCCAGCACCTACACCGGGACAGGGAACTATGGCTACACCTTC
j_gene: TRBJ2-7; d_gene: NA; abundance: many; v_gene: TRBV20-1; CDR3aa: CSASKWGGEQYF; CDR3nt: TGCAGTGCTAGTAAGTGGGGAGGCGAGCAGTACTTC
j_gene: TRBJ2-3; d_gene: TRBD1; abundance: few; v_gene: TRBV20-1; CDR3aa: CSASPGGPRDTQYF; CDR3nt: TGCAGTGCTAGCCCAGGGGGTCCCAGGGATACGCAGTATTTT
j_gene: TRBJ1-1; d_gene: NA; abundance: many; v_gene: TRBV4-2; CDR3aa: CASSQGVAENTEAFF; CDR3nt: TGTGCCAGCAGCCAAGGGGTGGCGGAGAACACTGAAGCTTTCTTT
j_gene: TRBJ2-3; d_gene: TRBD2; abundance: many; v_gene: TRBV12-3/TRBV12-4; CDR3aa: CASSPAFGGRTDTQYF; CDR3nt: TGTGCCAGCAGTCCAGCTTTTGGCGGGAGAACAGATACGCAGTATTTT
j_gene: TRBJ2-3; d_gene: NA; abundance: many; v_gene: TRBV6-6; CDR3aa: CASSARRDTQYF; CDR3nt: TGTGCCAGCAGTGCCCGTCGGGATACGCAGTATTTT
j_gene: TRBJ1-2; d_gene: NA; abundance: few; v_gene: TRBV20-1; CDR3aa: CSASWAGSGSYGYTF; CDR3nt: TGCAGTGCTTCCTGGGCCGGGAGCGGGAGCTATGGCTACACCTTC
j_gene: TRBJ2-7; d_gene: NA; abundance: many; v_gene: TRBV7-2; CDR3aa: CASSLVAEGSYEQYF; CDR3nt: TGTGCCAGCAGCTTAGTGGCAGAAGGGTCCTACGAGCAGTACTTC
j_gene: TRBJ2-3; d_gene: NA; abundance: many; v_gene: TRBV6-5; CDR3aa: CASSYVLESTQYF; CDR3nt: TGTGCCAGCAGTTACGTTTTAGAATCTACGCAGTATTTT
j_gene: TRBJ2-3; d_gene: NA; abundance: many; v_gene: TRBV10-3; CDR3aa: CAISESRTVSTDTQYF; CDR3nt: TGTGCCATCAGTGAGTCGAGGACGGTTAGCACAGATACGCAGTATTTT
j_gene: TRBJ2-7; d_gene: NA; abundance: many; v_gene: TRBV7-8; CDR3aa: CASSLARGSPYEQYF; CDR3nt: TGTGCCAGCAGCTTAGCTAGGGGGTCTCCCTACGAGCAGTACTTC
j_gene: TRBJ2-7; d_gene: NA; abundance: many; v_gene: TRBV29-1; CDR3aa: CSVAVDSYEQYF; CDR3nt: TGCAGCGTTGCGGTTGACTCCTACGAGCAGTACTTC
j_gene: TRBJ2-1; d_gene: TRBD2; abundance: few; v_gene: TRBV24-1; CDR3aa: CATSDRLAALSSYNEQFF; CDR3nt: TGTGCCACCAGTGATCGGCTAGCGGCTTTGAGCTCCTACAATGAGCAGTTCTTC
j_gene: TRBJ1-2; d_gene: NA; abundance: many; v_gene: TRBV24-1; CDR3aa: CATSDLGHDGGYTF; CDR3nt: TGTGCCACCAGTGATTTGGGGCATGACGGCGGCTACACCTTC
j_gene: TRBJ2-3; d_gene: TRBD2; abundance: many; v_gene: TRBV4-3; CDR3aa: CASSQERTREGTDTQYF; CDR3nt: TGCGCCAGCAGCCAAGAGAGGACGCGGGAGGGCACAGATACGCAGTATTTT
j_gene: TRBJ1-2; d_gene: TRBD1; abundance: many; v_gene: TRBV28; CDR3aa: CASSQPGQGAHGYTF; CDR3nt: TGTGCCAGCAGTCAGCCGGGACAGGGGGCGCATGGCTACACCTTC
j_gene: TRBJ2-2; d_gene: TRBD2; abundance: many; v_gene: TRBV6-5; CDR3aa: CASGYGDGGFSTGELFF; CDR3nt: TGTGCCAGTGGTTATGGGGACGGGGGGTTCAGCACCGGGGAGCTGTTTTTT
j_gene: TRBJ2-2; d_gene: TRBD2; abundance: many; v_gene: TRBV6-2/TRBV6-3; CDR3aa: CASTRLARSGELFF; CDR3nt: TGTGCCAGCACCAGACTAGCACGTTCCGGGGAGCTGTTTTTT
j_gene: TRBJ1-1; d_gene: NA; abundance: NA; v_gene: TRBV5-1; CDR3aa: CASSPGASMNTEAFF; CDR3nt: TGCGCCAGCAGCCCTGGGGCCAGCATGAACACTGAAGCTTTCTTT
j_gene: TRBJ2-7; d_gene: TRBD2; abundance: few; v_gene: TRBV7-2; CDR3aa: CASSLSGASGVSSYEQYF; CDR3nt: TGTGCCAGCAGCTTATCGGGGGCTAGCGGGGTGAGCTCCTACGAGCAGTACTTC
j_gene: TRBJ2-2; d_gene: NA; abundance: many; v_gene: TRBV5-1; CDR3aa: CASSSLVPGELFF; CDR3nt: TGCGCCAGCTCTTCGTTGGTCCCCGGGGAGCTGTTTTTT
j_gene: TRBJ2-2; d_gene: TRBD2; abundance: many; v_gene: TRBV5-1; CDR3aa: CASSLPLAGVGYDTGELFF; CDR3nt: TGCGCCAGCAGCTTACCCCTAGCGGGAGTGGGGTACGACACCGGGGAGCTGTTTTTT
j_gene: TRBJ2-1; d_gene: NA; abundance: NA; v_gene: TRBV20-1; CDR3aa: CSARVARSARGPGSYNEQFF; CDR3nt: TGCAGTGCTAGAGTCGCTAGGAGTGCCCGAGGACCTGGCTCCTACAATGAGCAGTTCTTC
j_gene: TRBJ2-5; d_gene: TRBD1; abundance: many; v_gene: TRBV10-3; CDR3aa: CATRDREETQYF; CDR3nt: TGTGCCACCCGGGACAGGGAAGAGACCCAGTACTTC
j_gene: TRBJ2-1; d_gene: NA; abundance: few; v_gene: TRBV14; CDR3aa: CASSQPGPVTYNEQFF; CDR3nt: TGTGCCAGCAGCCAACCCGGACCGGTAACCTACAATGAGCAGTTCTTC
j_gene: TRBJ2-1; d_gene: NA; abundance: many; v_gene: TRBV7-9; CDR3aa: CASSLVGAANEQFF; CDR3nt: TGTGCCAGCAGCTTAGTCGGAGCTGCCAATGAGCAGTTCTTC
j_gene: TRBJ2-7; d_gene: NA; abundance: NA; v_gene: TRBV7-2; CDR3aa: CASSSQGLNEQYF; CDR3nt: TGTGCCAGCAGCTCTCAGGGATTGAACGAGCAGTACTTC
j_gene: TRBJ2-7; d_gene: NA; abundance: many; v_gene: TRBV4-3; CDR3aa: CASSQDRAVGNEQYF; CDR3nt: TGCGCCAGCAGCCAAGATAGGGCGGTAGGGAACGAGCAGTACTTC
j_gene: TRBJ1-1; d_gene: TRBD1; abundance: NA; v_gene: TRBV7-2; CDR3aa: CATKGQQNTEAFF; CDR3nt: TGTGCCACAAAGGGACAGCAGAACACTGAAGCTTTCTTT
j_gene: TRBJ2-5; d_gene: NA; abundance: NA; v_gene: TRBV30; CDR3aa: CAWSVRGYEETQYF; CDR3nt: TGTGCCTGGAGTGTACGAGGATATGAAGAGACCCAGTACTTC
j_gene: TRBJ2-3; d_gene: NA; abundance: many; v_gene: TRBV12-3/TRBV12-4; CDR3aa: CASSPISRGTQYF; CDR3nt: TGTGCCAGCAGTCCAATTTCGAGAGGTACGCAGTATTTT
j_gene: TRBJ1-4; d_gene: NA; abundance: many; v_gene: TRBV5-1; CDR3aa: CASSLAWGNEKLFF; CDR3nt: TGCGCCAGCAGCTTGGCCTGGGGCAATGAAAAACTGTTTTTT
j_gene: TRBJ1-5; d_gene: NA; abundance: many; v_gene: TRBV24-1; CDR3aa: CATSESNQPQHF; CDR3nt: TGTGCCACCAGTGAATCTAATCAGCCCCAGCATTTT
j_gene: TRBJ2-4; d_gene: NA; abundance: many; v_gene: TRBV20-1; CDR3aa: CSARDAGNLKNIQYF; CDR3nt: TGCAGTGCTAGGGATGCCGGGAACCTTAAAAACATTCAGTACTTC
j_gene: TRBJ2-3; d_gene: TRBD2; abundance: many; v_gene: TRBV7-9; CDR3aa: CASSFTGTSRVTQYF; CDR3nt: TGTGCCAGCAGCTTTACCGGGACTAGCCGGGTGACGCAGTATTTT
j_gene: TRBJ2-3; d_gene: NA; abundance: many; v_gene: TRBV20-1; CDR3aa: CSATLPGTDTQYF; CDR3nt: TGCAGTGCTACCTTACCGGGCACAGATACGCAGTATTTT
j_gene: TRBJ2-2; d_gene: NA; abundance: many; v_gene: TRBV9; CDR3aa: CATSKRGGELFF; CDR3nt: TGTGCCACCTCGAAGCGCGGCGGGGAGCTGTTTTTT
j_gene: TRBJ2-2; d_gene: TRBD1; abundance: many; v_gene: TRBV6-1; CDR3aa: CASIRTGANTGELFF; CDR3nt: TGTGCCAGCATTCGGACAGGGGCGAACACCGGGGAGCTGTTTTTT
j_gene: TRBJ1-6; d_gene: TRBD1; abundance: many; v_gene: TRBV20-1; CDR3aa: CSARKGTGGSPLHF; CDR3nt: TGCAGTGCTAGAAAGGGGACAGGTGGATCACCCCTCCACTTT
j_gene: TRBJ2-3; d_gene: TRBD1; abundance: many; v_gene: TRBV10-3; CDR3aa: CAIRNRGVDTQYF; CDR3nt: TGTGCCATCAGGAACAGGGGGGTAGATACGCAGTATTTT
j_gene: TRBJ2-5; d_gene: NA; abundance: NA; v_gene: TRBV20-1; CDR3aa: CSARARPGHSEETQYF; CDR3nt: TGCAGTGCTAGAGCTCGTCCGGGACATTCAGAAGAGACCCAGTACTTC
j_gene: TRBJ2-3; d_gene: NA; abundance: few; v_gene: TRBV7-6; CDR3aa: CASSRDILITDTQYF; CDR3nt: TGTGCCAGCAGCCGTGACATATTGATCACAGATACGCAGTATTTT
j_gene: TRBJ2-3; d_gene: TRBD1; abundance: many; v_gene: TRBV7-8; CDR3aa: CASSLDRELTDTQYF; CDR3nt: TGTGCCAGCAGCCTCGACAGGGAGTTAACAGATACGCAGTATTTT
j_gene: TRBJ2-1; d_gene: NA; abundance: many; v_gene: TRBV5-1; CDR3aa: CASSPEFFYNEQFF; CDR3nt: TGCGCCAGCAGCCCAGAATTCTTCTACAATGAGCAGTTCTTC
j_gene: TRBJ2-1; d_gene: NA; abundance: many; v_gene: TRBV29-1; CDR3aa: CSGGGGYLDEQFF; CDR3nt: TGCAGCGGGGGGGGGGGCTATCTGGATGAGCAGTTCTTC
j_gene: TRBJ1-1; d_gene: NA; abundance: NA; v_gene: TRBV29-1; CDR3aa: CNGSFGGATEALF; CDR3nt: TGCAACGGTTCCTTCGGGGGTGCCACTGAAGCTCTCTTT
j_gene: TRBJ2-5; d_gene: NA; abundance: many; v_gene: TRBV20-1; CDR3aa: CSAIRGVVETQYF; CDR3nt: TGCAGTGCTATCAGGGGAGTGGTGGAGACCCAGTACTTC
j_gene: TRBJ2-7; d_gene: NA; abundance: many; v_gene: TRBV20-1; CDR3aa: CSAANLRAGPYEQYF; CDR3nt: TGCAGTGCTGCGAATCTTCGGGCAGGGCCCTACGAGCAGTACTTC
j_gene: TRBJ2-1; d_gene: TRBD2; abundance: NA; v_gene: TRBV20-1; CDR3aa: CSARSQRGGSYNEQFF; CDR3nt: TGCAGTGCTAGGTCCCAGCGGGGGGGCTCCTACAATGAGCAGTTCTTC
j_gene: TRBJ1-1; d_gene: NA; abundance: few; v_gene: TRBV6-1; CDR3aa: CASSEMGTGGAEAFF; CDR3nt: TGTGCCAGCAGTGAAATGGGTACGGGCGGGGCTGAAGCTTTCTTT